Listed below are T cell receptor beta chains from one sample, sequenced in a study of blood T cell repertoires in COVID-19. The data were produced by immunoSEQ multiplex PCR, yet TCRdb's version contains in-frame clones alone and is incomplete. The table lists more than 90,000 clones, 75% to 90% of them singletons. Sequencing used peripheral blood. The receptors come from a man between 70 and 80 years old with acute or convalescent COVID-19. Each CDR3 is given with its conserved first and last residue. The order of the fields is J gene, D gene, V gene, clone size, CDR3 length, CDR3 protein, CDR3 DNA. The D gene is left open where the match is weak. Clone size is given for some rows only: seen once, a few or many times, or a class if the clone is expanded.

>TRBJ1-1|TRBD1|TRBV5-4|once|14
CASNPTGAFTEAFF
TGTGCCAGCAACCCGACAGGGGCGTTCACTGAAGCTTTCTTT
>TRBJ1-4|TRBD1|TRBV9|-|15
CASSRGDRGNEKLFF
TGTGCCAGCAGCCGGGGAGACAGGGGTAATGAAAAACTGTTTTTT
>TRBJ2-3|TRBD2|TRBV6-5|-|15
CASRGGSLPTDTQYF
TGTGCCAGCAGGGGAGGGTCCTTACCTACAGATACGCAGTATTTT
>TRBJ2-7|TRBD2|TRBV10-3|-|14
CAIRGSGGGYEQYF
TGTGCCATCAGGGGCTCGGGGGGTGGCTACGAGCAGTACTTC
>TRBJ2-5|-|TRBV9|-|16
CASSPHPGSTGEAQYF
TGTGCCAGCAGCCCACACCCCGGGAGTACGGGGGAGGCCCAGTACTTC
>TRBJ1-3|TRBD1|TRBV6-6|-|15
CASSFQGETGNTIYF
TGTGCCAGCAGTTTCCAGGGGGAAACTGGAAACACCATATATTTT
>TRBJ1-6|-|TRBV6-5|-|13
CASRVSENSPLHF
TGTGCCAGCAGGGTAAGCGAGAATTCACCCCTCCACTTT
>TRBJ1-6|TRBD1|TRBV14|-|16
CASSQLPNRGNSPLHF
TGTGCCAGCAGCCAATTACCGAACAGGGGAAATTCACCCCTCCACTTT
>TRBJ2-2|TRBD1|TRBV5-1|-|16
CASSADGTANTGELFF
TGCGCCAGCAGCGCTGATGGGACAGCGAACACCGGGGAGCTGTTTTTT
>TRBJ1-2|-|TRBV28|-|11
CASRQVYGYTF
TGTGCCAGCAGGCAGGTCTATGGCTACACCTTC
>TRBJ2-5|TRBD2|TRBV5-1|-|14
CASTSGRDRETQYF
TGCGCCAGCACTAGCGGGAGGGACAGAGAGACCCAGTACTTC
>TRBJ2-1|-|TRBV7-6|-|12
CASSRTSYEQFF
TGTGCCAGCAGCCGAACTAGCTATGAGCAGTTCTTC
>TRBJ2-7|-|TRBV6-5|-|13
CASSRQNYYEQYF
TGTGCCAGCAGTCGACAGAACTACTACGAGCAGTACTTC
>TRBJ1-5|-|TRBV4-2|-|16
CASSQEKGWSNQPQHF
TGTGCCAGCAGCCAAGAGAAGGGGTGGAGCAATCAGCCCCAGCATTTT
>TRBJ1-1|TRBD1|TRBV3-1/TRBV3-2|-|18
CASSQDFGTVNMNTEAFF
TGTGCCAGCAGCCAAGATTTCGGGACAGTAAACATGAACACTGAAGCTTTCTTT
>TRBJ2-7|-|TRBV5-1|once|13
CASSLVAHGEQYF
TGCGCCAGCAGCTTGGTGGCCCACGGGGAGCAGTACTTC
>TRBJ2-3|-|TRBV10-1|-|15
CASSDSSLGTDTQYF
TGCGCCAGCAGCGACAGCTCCCTTGGCACAGATACGCAGTATTTT
>TRBJ1-6|-|TRBV30|-|12
CAWSVASPPLHF
TGTGCCTGGAGTGTAGCCTCCCCACCCCTCCACTTT
>TRBJ2-1|TRBD2|TRBV28|-|15
CASSPSGSRNNEQFF
TGTGCCAGCAGTCCTAGCGGGAGTAGAAACAATGAGCAGTTCTTC
>TRBJ2-3|TRBD2|TRBV29-1|-|13
CSVGTSGGDTQYF
TGCAGCGTCGGGACTAGCGGGGGGGATACGCAGTATTTT
>TRBJ2-1|TRBD1|TRBV2|-|12
CASTRQGGEQFF
TGTGCCAGCACCCGACAGGGTGGTGAGCAGTTCTTC
>TRBJ2-1|-|TRBV11-3|-|13
CASSQLAANEQFF
TGTGCCAGCAGCCAACTAGCAGCTAATGAGCAGTTCTTC
>TRBJ2-1|TRBD2|TRBV23-1|-|21
CASSQARQGLAGEGLFDEQFF
TGCGCCAGCAGCCAGGCTAGACAGGGACTAGCGGGGGAGGGCTTATTCGATGAGCAGTTCTTC
>TRBJ2-1|-|TRBV7-2|-|15
CASSLFTGNYNEQFF
TGTGCCAGCAGCTTATTCACGGGGAATTACAATGAGCAGTTCTTC
>TRBJ2-7|-|TRBV7-8|-|14
CASSQGDTRYEQYF
TGTGCCAGCAGCCAAGGGGACACACGCTACGAGCAGTACTTC
>TRBJ2-5|-|TRBV4-1|once|17
CASSQEAFRGMGETQYF
TGCGCCAGCAGCCAAGAGGCGTTTCGGGGAATGGGAGAGACCCAGTACTTC
>TRBJ2-1|-|TRBV3-1/TRBV3-2|-|16
CASRRGGASSYNEQFF
TGTGCCAGCCGACGAGGAGGGGCGAGCTCCTACAATGAGCAGTTCTTC
>TRBJ1-2|-|TRBV19|-|13
CATDIHGSYGYTF
TGTGCCACCGACATCCACGGGAGCTATGGCTACACCTTC